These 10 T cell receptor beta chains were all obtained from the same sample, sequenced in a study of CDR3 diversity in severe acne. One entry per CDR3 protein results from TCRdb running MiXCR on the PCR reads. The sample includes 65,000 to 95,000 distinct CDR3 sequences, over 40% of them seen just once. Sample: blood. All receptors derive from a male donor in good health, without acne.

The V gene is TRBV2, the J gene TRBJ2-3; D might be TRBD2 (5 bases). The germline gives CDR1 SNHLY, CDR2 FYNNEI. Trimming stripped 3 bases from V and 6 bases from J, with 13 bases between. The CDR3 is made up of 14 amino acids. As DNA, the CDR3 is TGTGCCAGCAGTGACACGGGGTCGGTGGATACGCAGTATTTT. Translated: CASSDTGSVDTQYF.

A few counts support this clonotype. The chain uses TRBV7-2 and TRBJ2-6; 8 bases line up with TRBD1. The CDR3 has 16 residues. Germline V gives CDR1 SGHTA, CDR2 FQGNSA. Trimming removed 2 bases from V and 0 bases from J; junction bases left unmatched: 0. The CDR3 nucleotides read TGTGCCAGCAGCTTAACAGGGGGCTCTGGGGCCAACGTCCTGACTTTC. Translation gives CASSLTGGSGANVLTF.

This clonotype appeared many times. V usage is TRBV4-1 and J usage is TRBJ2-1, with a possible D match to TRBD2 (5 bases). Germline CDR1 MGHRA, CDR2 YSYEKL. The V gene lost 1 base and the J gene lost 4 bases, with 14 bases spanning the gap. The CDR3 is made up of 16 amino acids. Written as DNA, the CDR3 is TGCGCCAGCAGCCAAGGAATAGCGCCCATTTACAATGAGCAGTTCTTC. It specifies CASSQGIAPIYNEQFF.

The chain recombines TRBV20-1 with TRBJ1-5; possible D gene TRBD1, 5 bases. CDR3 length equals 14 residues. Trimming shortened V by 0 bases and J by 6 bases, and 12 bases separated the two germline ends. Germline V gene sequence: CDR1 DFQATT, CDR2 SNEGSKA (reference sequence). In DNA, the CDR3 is TGCAGTGCTAGAGAGACCAGGGAAACTCAGCCCCAGCATTTT. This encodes CSARETRETQPQHF.

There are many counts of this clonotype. The CDR3 coding sequence is TGTGCCAGCAGAAAACCGGGACAGGGGATCTACGAGCAGTACTTC. Its translation: CASRKPGQGIYEQYF. The chain is built from TRBV6-1 and TRBJ2-7; TRBD1 aligns across 10 bases. Germline V lookup: CDR1 MNHNS, CDR2 SASEGT. The V and J ends lost 6 bases and 3 bases, in that order; junction bases with no gene match: 8. CDR3 size: 15 residues.

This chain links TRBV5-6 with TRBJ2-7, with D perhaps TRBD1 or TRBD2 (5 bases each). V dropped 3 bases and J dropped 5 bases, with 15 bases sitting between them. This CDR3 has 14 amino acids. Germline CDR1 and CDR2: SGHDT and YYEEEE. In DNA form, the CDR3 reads TGTGCCAGCAGCTGGGAGAAGGTGGGGGACGAGCAGTACTTC. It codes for CASSWEKVGDEQYF.

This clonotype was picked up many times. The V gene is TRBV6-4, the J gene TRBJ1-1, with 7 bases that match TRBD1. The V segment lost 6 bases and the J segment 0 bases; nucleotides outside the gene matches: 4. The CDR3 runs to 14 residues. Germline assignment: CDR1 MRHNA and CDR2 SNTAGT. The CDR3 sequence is CASRQGSMNTEAFF. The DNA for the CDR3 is TGTGCCAGCAGACAGGGGTCGATGAACACTGAAGCTTTCTTT.

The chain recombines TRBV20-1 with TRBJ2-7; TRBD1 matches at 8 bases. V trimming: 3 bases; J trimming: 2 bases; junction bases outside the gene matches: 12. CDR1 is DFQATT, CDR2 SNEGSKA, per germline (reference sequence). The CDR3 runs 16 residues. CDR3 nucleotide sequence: TGCAGTGCTAGTCAACAGGGGGACCGGACCACCTACGAGCAGTACTTC. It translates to CSASQQGDRTTYEQYF.

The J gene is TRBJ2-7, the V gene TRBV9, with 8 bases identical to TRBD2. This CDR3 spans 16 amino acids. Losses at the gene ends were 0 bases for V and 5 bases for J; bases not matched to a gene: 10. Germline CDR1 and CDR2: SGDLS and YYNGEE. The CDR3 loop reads CASSVAFSGTRHEQYF. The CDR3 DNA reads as TGTGCCAGCAGCGTAGCTTTTAGCGGGACGAGGCACGAGCAGTACTTC.

The CDR3, as DNA: TGTTTCTTTTGTATAAACCAAAACACCATATATTTT. It specifies CFFCINQNTIYF. The rearrangement links TRBV19 to TRBJ1-3; D unclear. CDR1 and CDR2 from the germline V gene are LNHDA and SQIVND (reference sequence). The CDR3 has 12 amino acids.